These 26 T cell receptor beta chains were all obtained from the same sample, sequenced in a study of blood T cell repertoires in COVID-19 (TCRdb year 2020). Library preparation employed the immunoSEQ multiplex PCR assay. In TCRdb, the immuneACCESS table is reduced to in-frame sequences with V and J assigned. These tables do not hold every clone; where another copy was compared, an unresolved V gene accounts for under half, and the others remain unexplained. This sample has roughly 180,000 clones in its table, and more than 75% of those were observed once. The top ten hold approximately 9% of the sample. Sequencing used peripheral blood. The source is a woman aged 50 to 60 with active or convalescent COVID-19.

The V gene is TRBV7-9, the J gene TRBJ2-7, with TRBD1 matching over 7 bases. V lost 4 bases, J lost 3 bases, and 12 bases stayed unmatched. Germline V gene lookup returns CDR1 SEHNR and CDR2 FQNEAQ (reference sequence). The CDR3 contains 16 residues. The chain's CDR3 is CASSSLGGQKNYEQYF. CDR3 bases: TGTGCCAGCAGCTCACTAGGGGGACAGAAGAACTACGAGCAGTACTTC.

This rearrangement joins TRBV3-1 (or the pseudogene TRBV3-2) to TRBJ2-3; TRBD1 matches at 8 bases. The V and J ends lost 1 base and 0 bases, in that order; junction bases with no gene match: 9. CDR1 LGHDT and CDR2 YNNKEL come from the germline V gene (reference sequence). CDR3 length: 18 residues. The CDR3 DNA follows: TGTGCCAGCAGCCAAGGCAAGTCTTGGACAGGGAGCACAGATACGCAGTATTTT. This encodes CASSQGKSWTGSTDTQYF.

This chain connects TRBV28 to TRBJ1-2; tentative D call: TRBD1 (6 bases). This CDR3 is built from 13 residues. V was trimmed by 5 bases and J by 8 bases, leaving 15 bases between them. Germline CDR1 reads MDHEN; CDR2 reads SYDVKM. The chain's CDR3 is CASSPTGHRGYTF. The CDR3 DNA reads TGTGCCAGCAGTCCGACGGGACATCGGGGCTACACCTTC.

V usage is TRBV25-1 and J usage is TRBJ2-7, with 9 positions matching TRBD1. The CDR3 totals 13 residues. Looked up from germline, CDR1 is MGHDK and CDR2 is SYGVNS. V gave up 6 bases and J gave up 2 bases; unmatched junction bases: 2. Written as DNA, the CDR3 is TGTGCCAGCAGAAGGACAGGGGCCTACGAGCAGTACTTC. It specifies CASRRTGAYEQYF.

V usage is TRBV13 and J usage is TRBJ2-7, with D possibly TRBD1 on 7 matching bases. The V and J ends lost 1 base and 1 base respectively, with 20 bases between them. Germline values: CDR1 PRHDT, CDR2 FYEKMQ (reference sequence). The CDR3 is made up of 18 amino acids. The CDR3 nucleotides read TGTGCCAGCAGCTTAGCCCTAGGCCTGCAGGGGGGATCCTACGAGCAGTACTTC. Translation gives CASSLALGLQGGSYEQYF.

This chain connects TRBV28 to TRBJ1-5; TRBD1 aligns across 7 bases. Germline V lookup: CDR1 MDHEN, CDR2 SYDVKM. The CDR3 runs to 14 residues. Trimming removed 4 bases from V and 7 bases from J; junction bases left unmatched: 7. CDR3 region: CASSSPGGQQPQHF. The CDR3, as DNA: TGTGCCAGCAGTTCACCAGGGGGTCAACAGCCCCAGCATTTT.

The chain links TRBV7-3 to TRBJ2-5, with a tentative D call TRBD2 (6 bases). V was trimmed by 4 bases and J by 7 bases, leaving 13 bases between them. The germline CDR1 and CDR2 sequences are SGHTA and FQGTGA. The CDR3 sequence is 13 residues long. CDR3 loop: CASSSTSRGTQYF. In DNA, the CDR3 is TGTGCCAGCAGCTCTACTAGCCGGGGGACCCAGTACTTC.

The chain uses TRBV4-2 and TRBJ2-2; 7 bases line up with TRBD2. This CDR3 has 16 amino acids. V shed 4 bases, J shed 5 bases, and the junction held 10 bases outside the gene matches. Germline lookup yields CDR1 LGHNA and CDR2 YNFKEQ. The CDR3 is CASSPSGGSGTGELFF. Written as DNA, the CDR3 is TGTGCCAGCAGCCCCTCGGGTGGTAGCGGGACCGGGGAGCTGTTTTTT.

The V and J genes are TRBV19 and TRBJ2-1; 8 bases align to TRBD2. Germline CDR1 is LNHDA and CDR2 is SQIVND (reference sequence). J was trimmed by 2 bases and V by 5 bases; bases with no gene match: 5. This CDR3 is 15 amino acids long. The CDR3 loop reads CASSERGRTYNEQFF. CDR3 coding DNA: TGTGCCAGTAGTGAGCGGGGGAGGACCTACAATGAGCAGTTCTTC. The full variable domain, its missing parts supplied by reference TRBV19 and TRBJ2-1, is DGGITQSPKYLFRKEGQNVTLSCEQNLNHDAMYWYRQDPGQGLRLIYYSQIVNDFQKGDIAEGYSVSREKKESFPLTVTSAQKNPTAFYLCASSERGRTYNEQFFGPGTRLTVL.

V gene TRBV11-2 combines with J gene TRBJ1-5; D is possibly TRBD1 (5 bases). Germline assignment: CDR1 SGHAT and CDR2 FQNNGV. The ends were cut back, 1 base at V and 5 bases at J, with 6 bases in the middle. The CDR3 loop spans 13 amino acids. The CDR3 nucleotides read TGTGCCAGCAGCTTAGGGGGGGATCAGCCCCAGCATTTT. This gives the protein CASSLGGDQPQHF.

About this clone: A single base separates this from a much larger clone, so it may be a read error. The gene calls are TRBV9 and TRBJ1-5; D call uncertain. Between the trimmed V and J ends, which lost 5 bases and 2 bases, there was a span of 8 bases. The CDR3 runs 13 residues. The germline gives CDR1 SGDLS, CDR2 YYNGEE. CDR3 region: CASSFSGNQPQHF. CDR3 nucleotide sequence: TGTGCCAGCAGTTTCTCGGGCAATCAGCCCCAGCATTTT.

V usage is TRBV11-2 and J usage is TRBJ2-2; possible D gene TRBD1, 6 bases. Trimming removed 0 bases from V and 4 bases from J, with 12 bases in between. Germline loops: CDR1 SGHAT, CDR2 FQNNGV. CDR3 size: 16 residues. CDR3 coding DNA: TGTGCCAGCAGCTTAGATAGGCCAGGGGCCACCGGGGAGCTGTTTTTT. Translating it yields CASSLDRPGATGELFF.

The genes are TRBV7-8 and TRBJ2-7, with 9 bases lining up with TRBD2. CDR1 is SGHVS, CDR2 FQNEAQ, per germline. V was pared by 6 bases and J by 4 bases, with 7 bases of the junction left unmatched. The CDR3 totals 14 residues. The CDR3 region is CASRLTSGVYEQYF. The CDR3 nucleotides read TGTGCCAGCAGACTGACTAGCGGAGTTTACGAGCAGTACTTC.

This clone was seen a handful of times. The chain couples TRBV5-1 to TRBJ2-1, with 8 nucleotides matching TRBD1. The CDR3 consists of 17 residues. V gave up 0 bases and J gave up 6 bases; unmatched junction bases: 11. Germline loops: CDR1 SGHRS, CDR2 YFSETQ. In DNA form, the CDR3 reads TGCGCCAGCAGCTTGGCCGAAGGACAGGGAGACCGCAATGAGCAGTTCTTC. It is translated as CASSLAEGQGDRNEQFF.

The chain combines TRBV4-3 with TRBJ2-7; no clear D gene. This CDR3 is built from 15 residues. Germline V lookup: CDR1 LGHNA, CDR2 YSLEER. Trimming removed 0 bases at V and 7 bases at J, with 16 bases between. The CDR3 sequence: CASSQEPGLIGEQYF. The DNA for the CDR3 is TGCGCCAGCAGCCAAGAACCCGGTCTAATCGGGGAGCAGTACTTC.

The DNA for the CDR3 is TGTGCCAGCAGCTTAGACGGCTGGGGCGATACGCAGTATTTT. Protein product: CASSLDGWGDTQYF. The chain carries TRBV7-2 and TRBJ2-3; maybe TRBD1 (5 bases). Trimming removed 1 base at V and 6 bases at J, with 11 bases between. The CDR3 totals 14 residues. Germline V gene data show CDR1 as SGHTA and CDR2 as FQGNSA.

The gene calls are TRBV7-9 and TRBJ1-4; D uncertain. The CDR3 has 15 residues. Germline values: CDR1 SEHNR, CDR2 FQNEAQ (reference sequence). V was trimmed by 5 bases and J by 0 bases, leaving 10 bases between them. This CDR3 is CASSLGPATNEKLFF. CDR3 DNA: TGTGCCAGCAGCCTGGGCCCTGCAACTAATGAAAAACTGTTTTTT.

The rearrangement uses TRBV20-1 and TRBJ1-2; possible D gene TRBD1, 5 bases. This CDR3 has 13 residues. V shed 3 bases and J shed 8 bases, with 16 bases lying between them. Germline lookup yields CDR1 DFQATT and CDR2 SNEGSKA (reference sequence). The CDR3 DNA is TGCAGTGCTAGTGTAGACAGAAACAGGGGCTACACCTTC. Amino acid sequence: CSASVDRNRGYTF.

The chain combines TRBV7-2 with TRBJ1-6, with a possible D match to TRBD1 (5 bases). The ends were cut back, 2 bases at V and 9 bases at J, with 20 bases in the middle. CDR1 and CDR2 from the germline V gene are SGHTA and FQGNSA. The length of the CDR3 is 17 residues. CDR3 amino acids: CASSLRAPGFLGSPLHF. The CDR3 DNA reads TGTGCCAGCAGCTTAAGGGCTCCAGGGTTTCTAGGTTCACCCCTCCACTTT.

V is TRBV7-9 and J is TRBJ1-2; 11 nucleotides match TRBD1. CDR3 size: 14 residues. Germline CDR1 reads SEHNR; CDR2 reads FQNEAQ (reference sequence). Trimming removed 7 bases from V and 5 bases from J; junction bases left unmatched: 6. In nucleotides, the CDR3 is TGTGCCAGCACCGAAGGGACAGGGGGGTATGGCTACACCTTC. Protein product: CASTEGTGGYGYTF.

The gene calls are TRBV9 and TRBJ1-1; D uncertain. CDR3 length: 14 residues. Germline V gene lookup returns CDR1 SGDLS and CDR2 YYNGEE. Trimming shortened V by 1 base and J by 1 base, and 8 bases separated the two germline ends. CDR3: CASSVHGENTEAFF. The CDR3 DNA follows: TGTGCCAGCAGCGTACACGGAGAGAACACTGAAGCTTTCTTT.

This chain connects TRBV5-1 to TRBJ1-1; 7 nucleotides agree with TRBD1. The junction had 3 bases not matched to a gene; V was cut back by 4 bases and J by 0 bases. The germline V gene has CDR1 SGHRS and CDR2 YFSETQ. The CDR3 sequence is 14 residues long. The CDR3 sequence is CASSRDRVNTEAFF. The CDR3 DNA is TGCGCCAGCAGCCGGGACAGAGTGAACACTGAAGCTTTCTTT.

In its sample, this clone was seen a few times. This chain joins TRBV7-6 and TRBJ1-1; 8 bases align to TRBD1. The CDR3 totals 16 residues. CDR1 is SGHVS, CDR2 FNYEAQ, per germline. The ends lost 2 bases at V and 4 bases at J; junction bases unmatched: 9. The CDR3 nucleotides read TGTGCCAGCAGCTTAACTCAGGGGGCGCGGGTCACTGAAGCTTTCTTT. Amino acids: CASSLTQGARVTEAFF.

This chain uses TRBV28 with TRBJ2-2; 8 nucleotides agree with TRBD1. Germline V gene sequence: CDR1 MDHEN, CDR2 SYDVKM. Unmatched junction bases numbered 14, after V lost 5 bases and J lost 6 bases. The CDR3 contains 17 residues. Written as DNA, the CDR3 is TGTGCCAGCAGTGACCATGATATCGGACAGGGAGCCGGGGAGCTGTTTTTT. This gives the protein CASSDHDIGQGAGELFF.

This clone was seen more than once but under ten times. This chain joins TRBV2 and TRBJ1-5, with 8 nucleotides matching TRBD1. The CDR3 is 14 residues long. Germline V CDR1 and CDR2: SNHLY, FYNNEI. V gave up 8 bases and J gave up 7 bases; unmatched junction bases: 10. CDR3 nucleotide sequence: TGTGCCAGCGGGGGACAGGATCGGAGGCAGCCCCAGCATTTT. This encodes CASGGQDRRQPQHF.

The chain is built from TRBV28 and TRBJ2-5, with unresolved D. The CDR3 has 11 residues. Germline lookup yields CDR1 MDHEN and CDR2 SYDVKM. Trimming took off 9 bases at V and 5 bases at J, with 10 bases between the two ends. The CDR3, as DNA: TGTGCCAGTGAGAATGTGGAGACCCAGTACTTC. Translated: CASENVETQYF. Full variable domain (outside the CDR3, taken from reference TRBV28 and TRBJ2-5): DVKVTQSSRYLVKRTGEKVFLECVQDMDHENMFWYRQDPGLGLRLIYFSYDVKMKEKGDIPEGYSVSREKKERFSLILESASTNQTSMYLCASENVETQYFGPGTRLLVL.